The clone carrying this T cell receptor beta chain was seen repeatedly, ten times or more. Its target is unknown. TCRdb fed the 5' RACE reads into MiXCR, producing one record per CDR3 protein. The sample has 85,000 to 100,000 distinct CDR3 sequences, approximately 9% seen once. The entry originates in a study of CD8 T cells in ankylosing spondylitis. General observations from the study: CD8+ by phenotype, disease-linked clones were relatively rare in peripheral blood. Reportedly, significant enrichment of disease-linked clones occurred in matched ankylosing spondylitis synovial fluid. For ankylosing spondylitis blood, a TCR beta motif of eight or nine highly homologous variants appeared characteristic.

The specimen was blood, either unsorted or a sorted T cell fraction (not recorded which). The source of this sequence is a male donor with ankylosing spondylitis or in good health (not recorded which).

As DNA, the CDR3 is TGTGCCAGCAGCGGTAGCGGGGGAGACTCCTACAATGAGCAGTTCTTC. It encodes CASSGSGGDSYNEQFF. This chain links TRBV9 with TRBJ2-1; 9 nucleotides agree with TRBD2. Trimming removed 3 bases from V and 0 bases from J; junction bases left unmatched: 4. CDR1 SGDLS and CDR2 YYNGEE come from the germline V gene. CDR3 length: 16 amino acids. The whole variable domain, remainder taken from reference TRBV9 and TRBJ2-1, is DSGVTQTPKHLITATGQRVTLRCSPRSGDLSVYWYQQSLDQGLQFLIQYYNGEERAKGNILERFSAQQFPDLHSELNLSSLELGDSALYFCASSGSGGDSYNEQFFGPGTRLTVL.